One T cell receptor beta chain is described in this entry. Its antigen is not identified. Template-switch reactions added UMIs with a 6-nucleotide sample barcode. TCRdb re-called the 5' RACE reads and shows each CDR3 protein once, DNA omitted. This sample carries approximately 200,000 distinct CDR3 sequences, with around 1.5% going to the ten biggest clones. Germline loops: CDR1 SGHTA, CDR2 FQGNSA. The CDR3 is 17 residues long. This record belongs to a study of monozygotic twins with inflammatory bowel disease. Study conclusions and caveats: Ultimately, a single strong signal or clonotype associated with IBD was not supported.

This chain links TRBV7-2 with TRBJ2-3; with no DNA, the TCRdb D assignment of TRBD1 cannot be verified. The material sequenced was blood. The receptor comes from a human donor with ulcerative colitis or Crohn's disease, or a healthy co-twin of an affected twin (not recorded which). CDR3 residues: CASSLASGRRVADTQYF.